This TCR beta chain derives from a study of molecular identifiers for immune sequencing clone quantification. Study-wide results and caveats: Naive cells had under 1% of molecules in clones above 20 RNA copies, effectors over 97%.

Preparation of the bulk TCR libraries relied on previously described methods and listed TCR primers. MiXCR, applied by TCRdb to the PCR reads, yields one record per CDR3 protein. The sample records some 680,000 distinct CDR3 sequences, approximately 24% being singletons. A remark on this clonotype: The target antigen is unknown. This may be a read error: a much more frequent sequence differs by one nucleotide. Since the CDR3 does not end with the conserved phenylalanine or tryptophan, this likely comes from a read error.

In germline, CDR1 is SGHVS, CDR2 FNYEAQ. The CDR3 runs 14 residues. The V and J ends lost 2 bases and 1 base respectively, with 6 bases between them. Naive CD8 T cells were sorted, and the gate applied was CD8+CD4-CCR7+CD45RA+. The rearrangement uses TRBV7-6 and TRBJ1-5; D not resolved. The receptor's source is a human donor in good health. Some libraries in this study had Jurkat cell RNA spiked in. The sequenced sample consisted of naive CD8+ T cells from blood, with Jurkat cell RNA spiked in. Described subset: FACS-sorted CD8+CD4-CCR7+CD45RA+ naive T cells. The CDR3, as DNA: TGTGCCAGCAGCTTAATGCAGAGCAATCAGCCCCAGCATGTT. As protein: CASSLMQSNQPQHV.